A single sample gave rise to the 25 T cell receptor beta chains below, sequenced in a study of T cells in Graves' hyperthyroidism and ophthalmopathy. Using RNA transcripts as the source, TCR beta CDR3 regions were amplified. First-round RT-PCR of the TCR CDR3 relied on the HTBI primer set. TCRdb redid the calling of the multiplex PCR reads with MiXCR, one entry per CDR3 protein. The table lists about 400,000 distinct CDR3 sequences, more than 15% of them singletons. The source material was blood. Receptor source: a woman between 18 and 29 years old with Graves' hyperthyroidism that later progressed to Graves' ophthalmopathy.

This clonotype was recorded a few times. The chain links TRBV3-1 to TRBJ1-6; D is unresolved. This CDR3 contains 16 residues. Germline V gene sequence: CDR1 LGHDT, CDR2 YNNKEL (reference sequence). V dropped 0 bases and J dropped 3 bases, with 9 bases sitting between them. This chain's CDR3 is CASSQDGRYYNSPLHF. The CDR3 nucleotides read TGTGCCAGCAGCCAAGACGGCAGATACTATAATTCACCCCTCCACTTT.

Concerning this clonotype itself: A single base separates this from a much larger clone, so it may be a read error. This rearrangement joins TRBV7-2 to TRBJ1-4; D is perhaps TRBD1 (5 bases). The CDR3 runs 14 residues. CDR1 is SGHTA, CDR2 FQGNSA, per germline. The CDR3 here is CASNLGVTYEKLFF. The CDR3 nucleotides are TGTGCCAGCAACTTAGGGGTGACCTATGAAAAACTGTTTTTT.

This sequence joins TRBV15 and TRBJ2-3, with D perhaps matching TRBD2 (5 bases). The CDR3 extends over 15 amino acids. Germline V gene sequence: CDR1 LNHNV, CDR2 YYDKDF (reference sequence). Trimming removed 0 bases from V and 4 bases from J, with 11 bases in between. CDR3 DNA: TGTGCCACCAGCAGAGATGAGGGAGTAGCAGATACGCAGTATTTT. Encoded protein: CATSRDEGVADTQYF.

This clonotype has at least ten counts. The rearrangement links TRBV6-5 to TRBJ1-2; 7 bases are shared with TRBD1. This CDR3 comprises 19 residues. V shed 2 bases and J 1 base; nucleotides not matched to a gene: 16. Germline-derived CDR1 and CDR2 are MNHEY and SVGAGI. The CDR3 DNA sequence: TGTGCCAGCAGTTACGCGTACAGGGGCTTGCCCGATATTAACTATGGCTACACCTTC. It yields the protein CASSYAYRGLPDINYGYTF.

This clonotype was counted a few times. CDR3 sequence (DNA): TGTGCCTGGAGCCAGGGGGTACAGGGCCAAGAGACCCAGTACTTC. Its translation is CAWSQGVQGQETQYF. The chain combines TRBV30 with TRBJ2-5; TRBD1 agrees at 7 bases. This CDR3 spans 15 amino acids. V shed 3 bases and J 1 base; nucleotides not matched to a gene: 8. Germline CDR1 and CDR2: GTSNPN and SVGIG (reference sequence).

This clonotype has just a few counts. V is TRBV18 and J is TRBJ2-3, with TRBD2 matching 7 bases. The CDR3 consists of 15 residues. V lost 3 bases, J lost 5 bases, and 8 bases stayed unmatched. CDR1 and CDR2 from the germline V gene are KGHSH and LQKENI. The CDR3 sequence is CASSPLMTGGDTQYF. CDR3 DNA: TGTGCCAGCTCACCCCTAATGACGGGGGGAGATACGCAGTATTTT.

The chain has TRBV6-1 and TRBJ1-5, with 8 bases identical to TRBD1. The CDR3 has 15 amino acids. Germline lookup yields CDR1 MNHNS and CDR2 SASEGT. The ends lost 0 bases at V and 7 bases at J; junction bases unmatched: 5. The CDR3 coding sequence is TGTGCCAGCAGTGAAGCCGGTGCAGGGGGCCAGCCCCAGCATTTT. Protein: CASSEAGAGGQPQHF.

This clonotype was observed at least ten times. The chain uses TRBV28 and TRBJ1-6, with D unresolved. The CDR3 runs to 16 residues. V was cut by 5 bases and J by 0 bases, with 11 bases left in between. CDR1 and CDR2 (germline): MDHEN, SYDVKM. The CDR3 reads CASSLYLSSYNSPLHF. Here the CDR3 DNA reads TGTGCCAGCAGTCTTTATCTGAGCTCCTATAATTCACCCCTCCACTTT.

Remarks on this clonotype: Possible read error: a much larger clone is one base away. This sequence joins TRBV28 and TRBJ2-1, with D unclear. Germline CDR1 MDHEN, CDR2 SYDVKM. V gave up 3 bases and J gave up 4 bases, with 7 bases separating them. The CDR3 has 13 residues. CDR3 sequence (DNA): TGTGCCAGCAGTTTCACAGCTTACAATGAGCAGTTCTTC. Its translation: CASSFTAYNEQFF.

The genes are TRBV20-1 and TRBJ1-1; D unresolved. Trimming shortened V by 6 bases and J by 4 bases, and 24 bases separated the two germline ends. Germline CDR1 reads DFQATT; CDR2 reads SNEGSKA (reference sequence). This CDR3 has 16 amino acids. CDR3 sequence (DNA): TGCAGTGCGCCGACAAGGAGGAGGGATCATCGCACTGAAGCTTTCTTT. As protein: CSAPTRRRDHRTEAFF.

The sample holds many counts of this clonotype. This sequence joins TRBV27 and TRBJ2-5, with 13 bases matching TRBD2. Germline loops: CDR1 MNHEY, CDR2 SMNVEV (reference sequence). CDR3 length: 16 amino acids. V shed 4 bases, J shed 5 bases, and the junction held 7 bases outside the gene matches. The CDR3: CASSSGTSGKGETQYF. Here the CDR3 DNA reads TGTGCCAGCAGTTCCGGGACTAGCGGGAAGGGGGAGACCCAGTACTTC.

The table lists this clonotype with many counts. The chain combines TRBV28 with TRBJ1-2; D is undetermined. Germline loops: CDR1 MDHEN, CDR2 SYDVKM. The CDR3 consists of 12 residues. V was clipped by 1 base and J by 8 bases, with 8 bases between them. The CDR3 here is CASSLSGRGYTF. In nucleotides, the CDR3 is TGTGCCAGCAGTTTATCTGGGAGAGGCTACACCTTC.

The CDR3 region is CASSYYTRGGSEVYNEQFF. CDR3 bases: TGTGCCAGCAGTTACTATACACGAGGGGGTAGCGAGGTTTACAATGAGCAGTTCTTC. V is TRBV6-5 and J is TRBJ2-1, with D possibly TRBD1 on 6 matching bases. Germline CDR1 MNHEY, CDR2 SVGAGI. Between the trimmed V and J ends, which lost 1 base and 4 bases, there was a span of 23 bases. CDR3 length equals 19 residues.

The chain carries TRBV27 and TRBJ2-5; perhaps TRBD1 as D (6 bases). V dropped 5 bases and J dropped 4 bases, with 23 bases sitting between them. This CDR3 has 17 amino acids. Germline loops: CDR1 MNHEY, CDR2 SMNVEV (reference sequence). CDR3 DNA sequence: TGTGCCAGCAGTCGCACCCAGAACAGGGACAACTCAGAGACCCAGTACTTC. It encodes CASSRTQNRDNSETQYF.

The sample holds a few counts of this clonotype. This chain's CDR3 is CASSRHGTSGRAVYNEQFF. For the CDR3, the DNA is TGTGCCAGCAGCCGACACGGGACTAGCGGGAGGGCCGTCTACAATGAGCAGTTCTTC. The chain is built from TRBV4-2 and TRBJ2-1; 16 bases fit TRBD2. Losses at the gene ends were 4 bases for V and 3 bases for J; bases not matched to a gene: 9. The V gene's germline CDR1 is LGHNA and CDR2 YNFKEQ. The CDR3 has 19 residues.

A few counts support this clonotype. The CDR3 region is CASSSGLAGGADTQYF. CDR3 DNA: TGTGCCAGCAGCTCGGGACTAGCGGGAGGCGCAGATACGCAGTATTTT. The rearrangement uses TRBV7-6 and TRBJ2-3; TRBD2 matches at 15 bases. The CDR3 is 16 amino acids. The V gene's germline CDR1 is SGHVS and CDR2 FNYEAQ. The V and J ends lost 4 bases and 4 bases, in that order; junction bases with no gene match: 3.

This clonotype was found many times. The V call is TRBV28, the J call TRBJ2-3; 10 bases line up with TRBD1. CDR1 and CDR2 (germline): MDHEN, SYDVKM. CDR3 length equals 19 residues. V lost 5 bases to trimming and J lost 2 bases; unmatched junction nucleotides: 16. CDR3 DNA: TGTGCCAGCAGTCCCCTCGGACAGGGGGAATGGTCACACACAGATACGCAGTATTTT. Residues: CASSPLGQGEWSHTDTQYF.

This clonotype was seen repeatedly, ten times or more. This chain joins TRBV28 and TRBJ1-6, with 7 bases aligning to TRBD1. Germline-derived CDR1 and CDR2 are MDHEN and SYDVKM. CDR3 size: 14 residues. V lost 9 bases and J lost 8; bases outside the gene matches: 10. The CDR3 loop reads CASASGQEYSPLHF. CDR3 nucleotides: TGTGCCAGTGCAAGTGGACAGGAGTATTCACCCCTCCACTTT.

Many counts were recorded for this clonotype. In DNA, the CDR3 is TGTGCCAGCAGCCCCGGAGCAGGGAGGGGGGCCAAAAACATTCAGTACTTC. Translation gives CASSPGAGRGAKNIQYF. The V call is TRBV7-9, the J call TRBJ2-4; tentative D call: TRBD2 (7 bases). V lost 5 bases to trimming and J lost 1 base, with 18 bases between them. The CDR3 is 17 residues long. Germline assignment: CDR1 SEHNR and CDR2 FQNEAQ (reference sequence).

This clonotype was detected many times. CDR3 in amino acids: CASSQDLGANTEAFF. DNA for the CDR3: TGTGCCAGCAGCCAAGATCTAGGAGCGAACACTGAAGCTTTCTTT. The J gene is TRBJ1-1, the V gene TRBV3-1; D ambiguous. Trimming shortened V by 0 bases and J by 1 base, and 9 bases separated the two germline ends. This CDR3 has 15 amino acids. Looked up from germline, CDR1 is LGHDT and CDR2 is YNNKEL (reference sequence).

This clonotype was seen ten or more times. This chain uses TRBV28 with TRBJ2-1; D might be TRBD2 (5 bases). This CDR3 contains 14 residues. Trimming removed 3 bases at V and 6 bases at J, with 12 bases between. Per the germline V gene, CDR1 is MDHEN and CDR2 is SYDVKM. CDR3 sequence reads: CASSLAGLGNEQFF. CDR3 coding DNA: TGTGCCAGCAGTTTGGCGGGTCTCGGCAATGAGCAGTTCTTC.

In this sample, this clonotype turned up many times. The rearrangement uses TRBV3-1 and TRBJ1-4; D is possibly TRBD1 (5 bases). CDR3 length: 15 amino acids. Germline V gives CDR1 LGHDT, CDR2 YNNKEL (reference sequence). Trimming shortened V by 1 base and J by 8 bases, and 14 bases separated the two germline ends. The CDR3 region has the DNA TGTGCCAGCAGCCAAGGGGGACTAAAGGAGGAAAAACTGTTTTTT. Translated, it gives CASSQGGLKEEKLFF.

This clonotype has a count of ten or more. This sequence joins TRBV28 and TRBJ2-7; D unresolved. V was pared by 6 bases and J by 4 bases, with 10 bases between. Germline lookup yields CDR1 MDHEN and CDR2 SYDVKM. This CDR3 contains 12 residues. The CDR3 region is CASSRGVYEQYF. In DNA, the CDR3 is TGTGCCAGCAGCCGAGGAGTGTACGAGCAGTACTTC.

The table lists this clonotype with many counts. The CDR3 here is CASSLAEDYNEQFF. The CDR3 DNA is TGCGCCAGCAGCTTGGCCGAGGATTACAATGAGCAGTTCTTC. The rearrangement uses TRBV5-1 and TRBJ2-1; D not resolved. The length of the CDR3 is 14 residues. V was trimmed by 0 bases and J by 4 bases, leaving 8 bases between them. Germline lookup yields CDR1 SGHRS and CDR2 YFSETQ.

This clonotype was counted ten times or more. The V gene is TRBV12-3 or TRBV12-4, the J gene TRBJ2-1; the match to TRBD2 covers 7 bases. The length of the CDR3 is 15 residues. V was pared by 1 base and J by 2 bases, with 2 bases of the junction left unmatched. In nucleotides, the CDR3 is TGTGCCAGCAGTTTAGGAGGGACTACCTACAATGAGCAGTTCTTC. Protein: CASSLGGTTYNEQFF.